These 3 T cell receptor beta chains were all obtained from the same sample, sequenced in a study of Tregs in tolerant kidney transplant recipients. Assay: immunoSEQ multiplex PCR; the TCRdb copy retains only in-frame clones and omits some. This repertoire includes over 25,000 clones. The input for sequencing was CD8+ T cells from blood, taken before the transplant. These receptors were taken from a human donor who received a combined kidney and bone marrow transplant.

Concerning this clone: The read is 3 residues too short to cover the CDR3 end, so that end is filled in from the germline J gene. The chain joins TRBV13 to TRBJ2-5, with 9 bases matching TRBD1. The J segment lost 4 bases and the V segment lost 5 bases, leaving 8 bases of the junction unmatched. The CDR3 loop spans 15 amino acids. The germline CDR1 and CDR2 sequences are PRHDT and FYEKMQ (reference sequence). The part of the CDR3 DNA that was read is TGTGCCAGCAGCGAATGGGACAGGGAGGGAGAGACC. Its protein product is CASSEWDREGET. The whole CDR3 is CASSEWDREGETQYF.

The sequenced CDR3 bases are TGTGCCAGCGCTCGGGCGAGCGGGGGGCCGGGGCGCAATGAG. It yields the protein CASARASGGPGRNE. The CDR3, in full, reads CASARASGGPGRNEQFF. V usage is TRBV6-2 or TRBV6-3 and J usage is TRBJ2-1; 9 bases line up with TRBD2. The CDR3 is cut off 3 residues early in the read; its end comes from the germline J gene. Germline V gives CDR1 MNHEY, CDR2 SVGEGT. The CDR3 is 17 amino acids. The V and J ends lost 8 bases and 6 bases, in that order; junction bases with no gene match: 17.

As regards this clone: The CDR3 end lies 3 residues beyond the end of the read and is filled in from the germline J gene. The chain couples TRBV7-2 to TRBJ1-2; 12 bases agree with TRBD1. Per the germline V gene, CDR1 is SGHTA and CDR2 is FQGNSA. The CDR3 has 14 amino acids. CDR3 DNA, as far as it was read: TGTGCCAGCAGCTCAGGGACAGGGGGCCACGGC. This translates into CASSSGTGGHG. The entire CDR3 reads CASSSGTGGHGYTF.